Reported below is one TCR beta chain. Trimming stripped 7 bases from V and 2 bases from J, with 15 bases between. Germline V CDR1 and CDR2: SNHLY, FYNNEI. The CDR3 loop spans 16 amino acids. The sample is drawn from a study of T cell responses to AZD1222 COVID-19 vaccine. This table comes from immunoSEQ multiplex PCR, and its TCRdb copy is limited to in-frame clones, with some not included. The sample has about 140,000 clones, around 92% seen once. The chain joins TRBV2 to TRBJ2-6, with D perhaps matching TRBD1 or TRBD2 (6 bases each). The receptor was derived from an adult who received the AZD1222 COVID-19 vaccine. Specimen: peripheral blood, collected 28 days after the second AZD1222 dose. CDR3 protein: CASTKRGEPGANVLTF. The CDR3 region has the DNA TGTGCCAGCACTAAAAGGGGGGAACCTGGGGCCAACGTCCTGACTTTC. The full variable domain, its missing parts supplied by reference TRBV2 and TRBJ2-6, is EPEVTQTPSHQVTQMGQEVILRCVPISNHLYFYWYRQILGQKVEFLVSFYNNEISEKSEIFDDQFSVERPDGSNFTLKIRSTKLEDSAMYFCASTKRGEPGANVLTFGAGSRLTVL.